These 31 T cell receptor beta chains were all obtained from the same sample, sequenced in a study of blood T cell repertoires in COVID-19. Using immunoSEQ multiplex PCR, the repertoire was profiled, and TCRdb retains in-frame clones only, with some absent. The repertoire holds about 120,000 clones, with 85% to 90% as singletons. Sequenced sample: peripheral blood. The receptors come from a woman aged 55-69 years with COVID-19, enrolled during active disease.

The chain recombines TRBV27 with TRBJ2-3, with TRBD2 identical over 10 bases. The CDR3 loop spans 16 amino acids. In germline, CDR1 is MNHEY, CDR2 SMNVEV (reference sequence). V dropped 4 bases and J dropped 2; count of bases not matched to a gene: 6. The CDR3 nucleotides read TGTGCCAGCAGTTCAATAGCGGGGGGACACACAGATACGCAGTATTTT. This gives the protein CASSSIAGGHTDTQYF.

This clone occurred once. The chain employs TRBV19 and TRBJ2-3, with D tentatively TRBD2 (6 bases). The CDR3 runs to 15 residues. V shed 6 bases and J shed 1 base, with 14 bases lying between them. Per the germline V gene, CDR1 is LNHDA and CDR2 is SQIVND (reference sequence). Written as DNA, the CDR3 is TGTGCCAGTAGGAGACGGTCGGGGGGCACAGATACGCAGTATTTT. It yields the protein CASRRRSGGTDTQYF.

V and J are TRBV3-1 (or the pseudogene TRBV3-2) and TRBJ1-1; no clear D. This CDR3 is built from 12 residues. CDR1 is LGHDT, CDR2 YNNKEL, per germline (reference sequence). V was trimmed by 4 bases and J by 11 bases, leaving 14 bases between them. The CDR3 region has the DNA TGTGCCAGCAGCCTTCAATTTGAGTGCGCTTTCTTT. It encodes CASSLQFECAFF.

Note on this clone: One end of the junction fails to match germline, which may point to a read error. This chain connects TRBV11-2 to TRBJ2-1; the match to TRBD1 covers 9 bases. The CDR3 has 12 amino acids. CDR1 is SGHAT and CDR2 is FQNNGV in the germline V gene. CDR3 sequence: CASSLQGQGRLF. The CDR3 DNA reads as TGTGCCAGCAGCCTACAGGGACAGGGAAGACTCTTC.

V gene TRBV30 combines with J gene TRBJ1-1; 8 bases agree with TRBD1. The length of the CDR3 is 13 residues. Germline CDR1 is GTSNPN and CDR2 is SVGIG (reference sequence). Losses at the gene ends were 8 bases for V and 1 base for J; bases not matched to a gene: 6. CDR3 bases: TGTGCCCGCAGGGGGCTGGGGAACACTGAAGCTTTCTTT. Translated, it gives CARRGLGNTEAFF.

The chain employs TRBV5-8 and TRBJ1-2; TRBD1 matches 7 bases. There are 15 residues in the CDR3. CDR1 SGHTS and CDR2 YDEGEE come from the germline V gene. Germline trimming cut 0 bases from V and 2 bases from J; bases unmatched to any gene: 4. The CDR3 here is CASSLVVGGNYGYTF. As DNA, the CDR3 is TGTGCCAGCAGCTTGGTAGTAGGGGGCAACTATGGCTACACCTTC.

The chain employs TRBV5-1 and TRBJ2-2; weak D call: TRBD1 (5 bases). The V gene lost 5 bases and the J gene lost 0 bases, with 11 bases spanning the gap. Per germline, CDR1 SGHRS and CDR2 YFSETQ. The CDR3 is made up of 15 amino acids. The CDR3 bases are TGCGCCAGCAGGGTACAAGGGGCGAACACCGGGGAGCTGTTTTTT. This sequence encodes CASRVQGANTGELFF.

This clone was counted a single time. The genes are TRBV30 and TRBJ1-5; D is perhaps TRBD1 (6 bases). The CDR3 is 14 amino acids. Looked up from germline, CDR1 is GTSNPN and CDR2 is SVGIG (reference sequence). With 2 bases removed from V and 2 bases from J, the gap between germline ends came to 10 bases. DNA for the CDR3: TGTGCCTGGAGTCAGGGGATTGGCAATCAGCCCCAGCATTTT. It codes for CAWSQGIGNQPQHF.

The genes are TRBV7-2 and TRBJ2-7; 8 bases align to TRBD2. Per germline, CDR1 SGHTA and CDR2 FQGNSA. This CDR3 spans 16 amino acids. The J segment lost 0 bases and the V segment lost 0 bases, leaving 4 bases of the junction unmatched. The CDR3 coding sequence is TGTGCCAGCAGCTTAGCTTTGGGACTAGGCTCCTACGAGCAGTACTTC. Translated: CASSLALGLGSYEQYF.

The chain has TRBV19 and TRBJ1-1; D is uncertain. This CDR3 has 16 amino acids. Germline V gives CDR1 LNHDA, CDR2 SQIVND (reference sequence). Trimming cost V 5 bases and J 0 bases, with 16 bases left between them. CDR3 in amino acids: CASSRPLESMNTEAFF. The CDR3 DNA follows: TGTGCCAGTAGTCGGCCATTGGAGTCCATGAACACTGAAGCTTTCTTT.

This chain joins TRBV5-5 and TRBJ2-7; 11 bases agree with TRBD1. V dropped 3 bases and J dropped 5; count of bases not matched to a gene: 4. In germline, CDR1 is SGHKS, CDR2 YYEKEE (reference sequence). This CDR3 is built from 14 residues. The chain's CDR3 is CASSWGQGGNEQYF. The CDR3, as DNA: TGTGCCAGCAGCTGGGGACAGGGGGGCAACGAGCAGTACTTC. The full variable domain, in which reference TRBV5-5 and TRBJ2-7 provide the parts outside the CDR3, is DAGVTQSPTHLIKTRGQQVTLRCSPISGHKSVSWYQQVLGQGPQFIFQYYEKEERGRGNFPDRFSARQFPNYSSELNVNALLLGDSALYLCASSWGQGGNEQYFGPGTRLTVT.

This chain connects TRBV7-8 to TRBJ1-4; a weak D match, TRBD1 (5 bases). This CDR3 is 11 amino acids long. V lost 3 bases, J lost 16 bases, and 12 bases lay in between. From germline, CDR1 is SGHVS and CDR2 FQNEAQ. The DNA for the CDR3 is TGTGCCAGCAGCTTCGGGGGGTCAGGGTTTTTT. Its protein product is CASSFGGSGFF. The variable domain in full, completed from reference TRBV7-8 and TRBJ1-4, reads GAGVSQSPRYKVAKRGQDVALRCDPISGHVSLFWYQQALGQGPEFLTYFQNEAQLDKSGLPSDRFFAERPEGSVSTLKIQRTQQEDSAVYLCASSFGGSGFFGSGTQLSVL.

This chain joins TRBV5-5 and TRBJ2-5, with D perhaps matching TRBD2 (6 bases). The CDR3 runs to 13 residues. The germline V gene has CDR1 SGHKS and CDR2 YYEKEE (reference sequence). Trimming left V 4 bases short and J 4 bases short, with 11 bases between. The CDR3 DNA sequence: TGTGCCAGCAGCATCACTAGCCGAGAGACCCAGTACTTC. It codes for CASSITSRETQYF.

The chain couples TRBV15 to TRBJ2-4, with TRBD2 as a possible D gene (6 bases). CDR1 LNHNV and CDR2 YYDKDF come from the germline V gene (reference sequence). The V end was cut by 4 bases, the J end by 6 bases, with 19 bases between. This CDR3 contains 16 residues. The CDR3 nucleotides are TGTGCCACCAGCATCTACGACACCCTGGGGGGAAACATTCAGTACTTC. As protein: CATSIYDTLGGNIQYF.

The sample holds one count of this clone. The genes are TRBV3-1 (or the pseudogene TRBV3-2) and TRBJ2-1; 9 positions match TRBD1. The CDR3 length is 14 residues. The V gene's germline CDR1 is LGHDT and CDR2 YNNKEL (reference sequence). V shed 4 bases, J shed 8 bases, and the junction held 6 bases outside the gene matches. The CDR3 sequence: CASSRDRDVYEQFF. For the CDR3, the DNA is TGTGCCAGCAGCCGGGACAGGGATGTCTATGAGCAGTTCTTC.

V and J are TRBV7-8 and TRBJ1-6; possibly TRBD1 for D (6 bases). Trimming took off 4 bases at V and 10 bases at J, with 11 bases between the two ends. The CDR3 sequence is 13 residues long. CDR1 SGHVS and CDR2 FQNEAQ come from the germline V gene. In DNA form, the CDR3 reads TGTGCCAGCAGCTCCGGGACAAACTCACCCCTCCACTTT. Translated, it gives CASSSGTNSPLHF.

The chain couples TRBV18 to TRBJ1-6; D is ambiguous. This CDR3 region has 17 residues. V lost 0 bases and J lost 5, with 14 bases in between. The germline CDR1 and CDR2 sequences are KGHSH and LQKENI. The CDR3 DNA follows: TGTGCCAGCTCACCACCGGGCAGGCCCCTGAATAATTCACCCCTCCACTTT. It translates to CASSPPGRPLNNSPLHF.

This chain connects TRBV5-6 to TRBJ1-5; 8 bases line up with TRBD1. V gave up 2 bases and J gave up 5 bases; unmatched junction bases: 3. This CDR3 is 14 amino acids long. CDR1 SGHDT and CDR2 YYEEEE come from the germline V gene. CDR3 sequence: CASSFGQGDQPQHF. CDR3 nucleotides: TGTGCCAGCAGCTTCGGACAGGGTGATCAGCCCCAGCATTTT.

J is TRBJ1-2 and V is TRBV6-5, with a possible D match to TRBD1 (6 bases). There are 14 residues in the CDR3. V was clipped by 5 bases and J by 4 bases, with 14 bases between them. CDR1 is MNHEY and CDR2 is SVGAGI in the germline V gene. CDR3 in amino acids: CASSLTGFGYGYTF. In DNA, the CDR3 is TGTGCCAGCAGTCTTACAGGGTTCGGCTATGGCTACACCTTC.

DNA for the CDR3: TGTGCCAGCAGCGCATTTGGAGGTGGGAGGACCGGGGAGCTGTTTTTT. Its protein is CASSAFGGGRTGELFF. The gene calls are TRBV11-3 and TRBJ2-2; perhaps TRBD2 as D (6 bases). This CDR3 is built from 16 residues. V was cut by 5 bases and J by 5 bases, with 18 bases left in between. Germline values: CDR1 SGHNT, CDR2 YENEEA.

V and J are TRBV7-2 and TRBJ2-1; 8 nucleotides match TRBD2. This CDR3 contains 13 residues. V lost 5 bases to trimming and J lost 13 bases; unmatched junction nucleotides: 10. Per the germline V gene, CDR1 is SGHTA and CDR2 is FQGNSA. In DNA form, the CDR3 reads TGTGCCAGCAGCGGCACCCTAGCGGGTGCTCAGTTCTTC. Translating it yields CASSGTLAGAQFF.

The V and J genes are TRBV7-2 and TRBJ1-6, with D perhaps TRBD1 (6 bases). The CDR3 is made up of 15 amino acids. V lost 1 base and J 7 bases, leaving 11 bases between the germline ends. Germline CDR1 reads SGHTA; CDR2 reads FQGNSA. For the CDR3, the DNA is TGTGCCAGCAGCTTAGAGAGGGGGTTGAATTCACCCCTCCACTTT. Amino acid sequence: CASSLERGLNSPLHF.

The gene calls are TRBV5-1 and TRBJ2-3; 8 nucleotides align to TRBD1. The CDR3 spans 17 residues. The V segment lost 4 bases and the J segment 3 bases; nucleotides outside the gene matches: 13. CDR1 SGHRS and CDR2 YFSETQ come from the germline V gene. Written as DNA, the CDR3 is TGCGCCAGCAGCCCATATGAGGGACAGGTAGGAACAGATACGCAGTATTTT. Protein product: CASSPYEGQVGTDTQYF.

The rearrangement links TRBV7-3 to TRBJ2-2, with 7 nucleotides matching TRBD1. Germline lookup yields CDR1 SGHTA and CDR2 FQGTGA. J gave up 3 bases and V 3 bases, and 1 base lay outside the gene matches. This CDR3 comprises 14 residues. The CDR3 spells CASSFTGDTGELFF. In DNA form, the CDR3 reads TGTGCCAGCAGCTTTACAGGGGACACCGGGGAGCTGTTTTTT.

The chain employs TRBV11-3 and TRBJ2-1; perhaps TRBD2 as D (6 bases). Germline lookup yields CDR1 SGHNT and CDR2 YENEEA. V dropped 5 bases and J dropped 4 bases, with 15 bases sitting between them. There are 15 residues in the CDR3. The CDR3: CASSPLTSSYNEQFF. The CDR3 coding sequence is TGTGCCAGCAGCCCCTTGACTAGTTCATACAATGAGCAGTTCTTC.

The V and J genes are TRBV4-3 and TRBJ1-2, with D unclear. Trimming stripped 1 base from V and 5 bases from J, with 5 bases between. Germline V gives CDR1 LGHNA, CDR2 YSLEER. This CDR3 contains 12 residues. CDR3 loop: CASSQAGYGYTF. The DNA for the CDR3 is TGCGCCAGCAGCCAAGCGGGGTATGGCTACACCTTC.

The chain carries TRBV4-2 and TRBJ2-2; TRBD1 matches 8 bases. The CDR3 runs 16 residues. V was pared by 2 bases and J by 4 bases, with 6 bases of the junction left unmatched. Germline loops: CDR1 LGHNA, CDR2 YNFKEQ. The CDR3 nucleotides are TGTGCCAGCAGCCAACAACGGACAGGGTTCACCGGGGAGCTGTTTTTT. Its protein is CASSQQRTGFTGELFF.

The chain has TRBV6-5 and TRBJ2-3; 9 bases line up with TRBD1. The V and J ends lost 7 bases and 8 bases, in that order; junction bases with no gene match: 7. This CDR3 is built from 13 residues. Per the germline V gene, CDR1 is MNHEY and CDR2 is SVGAGI. CDR3 DNA sequence: TGTGCCAGCACTGCGGGACAGGGTGGTACGCAGTATTTT. Translation gives CASTAGQGGTQYF.

This chain joins TRBV30 and TRBJ1-1; 8 positions match TRBD1. Germline values: CDR1 GTSNPN, CDR2 SVGIG (reference sequence). The junction had 4 bases not matched to a gene; V was cut back by 3 bases and J by 4 bases. The CDR3 has 13 residues. The CDR3 sequence: CAWREGQVTEAFF. CDR3 DNA: TGTGCCTGGAGGGAGGGACAGGTCACTGAAGCTTTCTTT.

The DNA for the CDR3 is TGTGCCAGCAGCTTAGGGGGCCGGGAGAAAGCTTTCTTT. It translates to CASSLGGREKAFF. The gene calls are TRBV7-2 and TRBJ1-1, with D possibly being TRBD1 (5 bases). From germline, CDR1 is SGHTA and CDR2 FQGNSA. This CDR3 comprises 13 residues. V lost 1 base, J lost 9 bases, and 12 bases lay in between.

This clone showed up just once. The chain uses TRBV6-2 or TRBV6-3 and TRBJ1-5, with D possibly being TRBD1 (6 bases). V was cut by 6 bases and J by 7 bases, with 16 bases left in between. CDR1 and CDR2 from the germline V gene are MNHEY and SVGEGT. The CDR3 is 14 residues long. Here the CDR3 DNA reads TGTGCCAGCAGCCCTGGACAGCGGAGGCAGCCCCAGCATTTT. Translated: CASSPGQRRQPQHF.